Below are 28 T cell receptor beta chains sequenced from a single sample in a study of blood T cell repertoires in COVID-19. The data were produced by immunoSEQ multiplex PCR, yet TCRdb's version contains in-frame clones alone and is incomplete. The table lists 400,000 to 450,000 clones, approximately 90% of them singletons. Sequencing was carried out using peripheral blood. The receptors were gathered from a woman between 35 and 50 years old with COVID-19, enrolled during active disease.

This clone was counted a few times. This chain links TRBV11-2 with TRBJ1-2, with a tentative D call TRBD1 (5 bases). The CDR3 has 15 residues. From germline, CDR1 is SGHAT and CDR2 FQNNGV. Trimming removed 4 bases at V and 4 bases at J, with 16 bases between. CDR3 region: CASSSPGQGGYGYTF. CDR3 nucleotide sequence: TGTGCCAGCAGCTCTCCGGGGCAGGGAGGCTATGGCTACACCTTC.

J is TRBJ1-2 and V is TRBV9, with D maybe TRBD1 (6 bases). V gave up 3 bases and J gave up 4 bases, with 19 bases separating them. The germline CDR1 and CDR2 sequences are SGDLS and YYNGEE. The CDR3 totals 16 residues. CDR3 amino acids: CASSASAGVNRYGYTF. The CDR3 DNA reads as TGTGCCAGCAGCGCCTCAGCAGGGGTGAATCGCTATGGCTACACCTTC.

The V gene is TRBV6-4, the J gene TRBJ2-4, with 10 bases fitting TRBD1. Trimming took 4 bases from V and 1 from J; bases not matched to a gene: 4. Germline V gives CDR1 MRHNA, CDR2 SNTAGT. The CDR3 runs 16 residues. The CDR3 sequence: CASSGGQGMAKNIQYF. In DNA form, the CDR3 reads TGTGCCAGCAGTGGGGGACAGGGGATGGCCAAAAACATTCAGTACTTC.

The chain joins TRBV10-3 to TRBJ1-2; D is undetermined. CDR3 size: 14 residues. Deletions cut 4 bases from V and 4 bases from J, with 13 bases between. Germline loops: CDR1 ENHRY, CDR2 SYGVKD. This chain's CDR3 is CAISGNRTSYGYTF. The CDR3, as DNA: TGTGCCATCAGTGGGAACCGGACTAGCTATGGCTACACCTTC.

V usage is TRBV5-6 and J usage is TRBJ2-1; 10 nucleotides agree with TRBD1. CDR1 is SGHDT and CDR2 is YYEEEE in the germline V gene. With V trimmed by 5 bases and J by 5 bases, 10 bases remained unmatched. The CDR3 has 16 residues. In DNA form, the CDR3 reads TGTGCCAGCAGATCTCGCGCCGGGACAGGGGACAATGAGCAGTTCTTC. Translation: CASRSRAGTGDNEQFF.

CDR3 bases: TGTGCCAGCAGCTTGTCGACAGCTAATGAAAAACTGTTTTTT. Translating it yields CASSLSTANEKLFF. This chain uses TRBV5-4 with TRBJ1-4, with D possibly being TRBD1 (5 bases). The CDR3 has 14 amino acids. V lost 1 base and J 3 bases, leaving 7 bases between the germline ends. CDR1 and CDR2 (germline): SGHNT, YYREEE (reference sequence). The whole variable domain, remainder taken from reference TRBV5-4 and TRBJ1-4, is ETGVTQSPTHLIKTRGQQVTLRCSSQSGHNTVSWYQQALGQGPQFIFQYYREEENGRGNFPPRFSGLQFPNYSSELNVNALELDDSALYLCASSLSTANEKLFFGSGTQLSVL.

This clone was picked up many times. V and J are TRBV2 and TRBJ2-1, with a tentative D call TRBD2 (7 bases). Germline V lookup: CDR1 SNHLY, CDR2 FYNNEI. Trimming shortened V by 1 base and J by 7 bases, and 14 bases separated the two germline ends. This CDR3 region has 15 residues. The CDR3 reads CASSEVASGQNEQFF. The CDR3 DNA reads as TGTGCCAGCAGTGAAGTGGCTAGCGGACAGAATGAGCAGTTCTTC. Filled out from reference TRBV2 and TRBJ2-1, the complete variable domain reads EPEVTQTPSHQVTQMGQEVILRCVPISNHLYFYWYRQILGQKVEFLVSFYNNEISEKSEIFDDQFSVERPDGSNFTLKIRSTKLEDSAMYFCASSEVASGQNEQFFGPGTRLTVL.

The CDR3 protein is CASSLAGFVGYEQYF. Here the CDR3 DNA reads TGTGCCAGCAGCTTGGCGGGGTTCGTGGGCTACGAGCAGTACTTC. J is TRBJ2-7 and V is TRBV5-5; D is possibly TRBD2 (5 bases). V lost 0 bases and J lost 3, with 13 bases in between. Germline lookup yields CDR1 SGHKS and CDR2 YYEKEE (reference sequence). The CDR3 sequence is 15 residues long.

The rearrangement uses TRBV2 and TRBJ1-3; the match to TRBD1 covers 7 bases. In germline, CDR1 is SNHLY, CDR2 FYNNEI. The CDR3 covers 17 residues. The V gene end was trimmed by 7 bases and the J gene end by 2 bases; junction bases not matched to a gene: 14. The CDR3 nucleotides read TGTGCCAGCAAGACAGGGAAGGGGAGAGGGACTGGAAACACCATATATTTT. Protein sequence: CASKTGKGRGTGNTIYF.

The chain couples TRBV28 to TRBJ1-5, with 7 positions matching TRBD1. V dropped 3 bases and J dropped 2; count of bases not matched to a gene: 4. Per the germline V gene, CDR1 is MDHEN and CDR2 is SYDVKM. CDR3 length equals 15 residues. CDR3 loop: CASSFSGGRNQPQHF. The CDR3 bases are TGTGCCAGCAGTTTCTCAGGGGGTCGCAATCAGCCCCAGCATTTT.

V is TRBV28 and J is TRBJ1-1; D is ambiguous. This CDR3 spans 14 amino acids. V was pared by 6 bases and J by 2 bases, with 13 bases between. The germline V gene encodes CDR1 MDHEN and CDR2 SYDVKM. The CDR3 protein is CASRSHGYNTEAFF. CDR3 sequence (DNA): TGTGCCAGCAGGTCCCACGGGTACAACACTGAAGCTTTCTTT.

V and J are TRBV20-1 and TRBJ2-3; 10 nucleotides line up with TRBD2. The trim removed 3 bases at V and 4 bases at J, leaving 7 bases unmatched. The CDR3 covers 15 residues. Germline loops: CDR1 DFQATT, CDR2 SNEGSKA (reference sequence). CDR3: CSASFGLAGADTQYF. CDR3 in DNA: TGCAGTGCTAGTTTTGGCCTAGCGGGGGCAGATACGCAGTATTTT.

J is TRBJ1-6 and V is TRBV27; D remains unclear. V lost 4 bases, J lost 5 bases, and 6 bases lay in between. In germline, CDR1 is MNHEY, CDR2 SMNVEV (reference sequence). This CDR3 has 13 residues. The CDR3 sequence is CASSWQDNSPLHF. CDR3 coding DNA: TGTGCCAGCAGTTGGCAGGATAATTCACCCCTCCACTTT.

The rearrangement uses TRBV6-4 and TRBJ2-7; possible D gene TRBD2, 6 bases. In germline, CDR1 is MRHNA, CDR2 SNTAGT. There are 15 residues in the CDR3. The germline V and J ends were trimmed by 0 bases and 2 bases, with 11 bases remaining between them. CDR3 nucleotides: TGTGCCAGCAGTGACTCGAGCGGGCAGACCTACGAGCAGTACTTC. As protein: CASSDSSGQTYEQYF.

The chain joins TRBV28 to TRBJ1-1; TRBD1 aligns across 10 bases. Germline CDR1 is MDHEN and CDR2 is SYDVKM. The CDR3 extends over 16 amino acids. The V segment lost 3 bases and the J segment 5 bases; nucleotides outside the gene matches: 9. The CDR3 protein is CASSLAGQGGLTEAFF. In DNA form, the CDR3 reads TGTGCCAGCAGTTTGGCCGGACAGGGGGGACTTACTGAAGCTTTCTTT.

The chain uses TRBV25-1 and TRBJ1-4, with 7 positions matching TRBD1. The germline CDR1 and CDR2 sequences are MGHDK and SYGVNS. The CDR3 runs 17 residues. The J segment lost 4 bases and the V segment lost 0 bases, leaving 8 bases of the junction unmatched. The CDR3 loop is CASSEYLGGTVNEKLFF. The DNA of the CDR3 is TGTGCCAGCAGTGAATATTTGGGCGGGACAGTTAATGAAAAACTGTTTTTT.

The chain uses TRBV19 and TRBJ1-1; TRBD1 might be the D (5 bases). V gave up 7 bases and J gave up 5 bases, with 14 bases separating them. The V gene's germline CDR1 is LNHDA and CDR2 SQIVND (reference sequence). This CDR3 region has 13 residues. The CDR3 coding sequence is TGTGCCAGTACTCCAGGGAGGGAGACTGAAGCTTTCTTT. Translating gives CASTPGRETEAFF.

This rearrangement joins TRBV4-1 to TRBJ2-2; the match to TRBD1 covers 8 bases. The CDR3 contains 15 residues. The germline gives CDR1 MGHRA, CDR2 YSYEKL. J gave up 7 bases and V 4 bases, and 8 bases lay outside the gene matches. In DNA, the CDR3 is TGCGCCAGCAGCCCCCGGGACAGGCCAGACGGGGAGCTGTTTTTT. Residues: CASSPRDRPDGELFF.

There are a few counts of this clone. V is TRBV3-1 (or the pseudogene TRBV3-2) and J is TRBJ2-7, with 12 positions matching TRBD2. The V and J ends lost 4 bases and 5 bases, in that order; junction bases with no gene match: 0. The CDR3 runs 13 residues. The germline gives CDR1 LGHDT, CDR2 YNNKEL (reference sequence). The CDR3 region has the DNA TGTGCCAGCAGCCGGACTAGCGGGGACGAGCAGTACTTC. This translates into CASSRTSGDEQYF.

This clone showed up just once. The CDR3 DNA is TGTGCCAGTAGTGCACGGACTAGCGGGGAAGTAGGCACCGGGGAGCTGTTTTTT. Encoded protein: CASSARTSGEVGTGELFF. The chain recombines TRBV19 with TRBJ2-2; 12 bases match TRBD2. V gave up 5 bases and J gave up 4 bases; unmatched junction bases: 11. Germline V gene lookup returns CDR1 LNHDA and CDR2 SQIVND (reference sequence). CDR3 length: 18 residues. Full variable domain (outside the CDR3, taken from reference TRBV19 and TRBJ2-2): DGGITQSPKYLFRKEGQNVTLSCEQNLNHDAMYWYRQDPGQGLRLIYYSQIVNDFQKGDIAEGYSVSREKKESFPLTVTSAQKNPTAFYLCASSARTSGEVGTGELFFGEGSRLTVL.

This sequence joins TRBV4-3 and TRBJ2-7, with 8 nucleotides matching TRBD2. Per the germline V gene, CDR1 is LGHNA and CDR2 is YSLEER. CDR3 size: 17 residues. With V trimmed by 0 bases and J by 3 bases, 10 bases remained unmatched. The CDR3 DNA reads TGCGCCAGCAGCCAAGATAGGAGCGGGAGAGAGTACTACGAGCAGTACTTC. It specifies CASSQDRSGREYYEQYF.

This clone came up a few times. The CDR3 here is CASSLIAGQDYGYTF. CDR3 nucleotide sequence: TGTGCCAGCAGCTTAATAGCGGGGCAGGACTATGGCTACACCTTC. V is TRBV7-9 and J is TRBJ1-2, with a possible D match to TRBD1 (5 bases). V lost 2 bases to trimming and J lost 3 bases, with 13 bases between them. The germline V gene has CDR1 SEHNR and CDR2 FQNEAQ (reference sequence). The CDR3 loop spans 15 amino acids.

This clone was seen a few times. The CDR3 reads CASSGTRAFSGELFF. The CDR3 DNA sequence: TGTGCCAGCAGTGGGACAAGGGCTTTTTCCGGGGAGCTGTTTTTT. V is TRBV2 and J is TRBJ2-2; tentatively, D is TRBD1 (5 bases). Germline-derived CDR1 and CDR2 are SNHLY and FYNNEI. Trimming took off 4 bases at V and 6 bases at J, with 15 bases between the two ends. This CDR3 comprises 15 residues.

This sequence joins TRBV7-2 and TRBJ2-1; 16 nucleotides align to TRBD2. This CDR3 is built from 15 residues. Germline V gives CDR1 SGHTA, CDR2 FQGNSA. The V and J ends lost 1 base and 12 bases, in that order; junction bases with no gene match: 3. DNA for the CDR3: TGTGCCAGCAGCTTAGTTGGGACTAGCGGGAGGGTGCAGTTCTTC. Amino acids: CASSLVGTSGRVQFF.

The chain recombines TRBV12-3 or TRBV12-4 with TRBJ1-5; the D gene is possibly TRBD1 (5 bases). This CDR3 region has 13 residues. Trimming left V 5 bases short and J 5 bases short, with 10 bases between. CDR3 bases: TGTGCCAGCAGTCAGCAGGGTGATCAGCCCCAGCATTTT. Translation: CASSQQGDQPQHF.

V and J are TRBV27 and TRBJ1-6, with D possibly TRBD1 on 6 matching bases. V was cut by 4 bases and J by 5 bases, with 9 bases left in between. Germline CDR1 is MNHEY and CDR2 is SMNVEV (reference sequence). The CDR3 has 14 residues. The CDR3 sequence is CASSWTDNNSPLHF. The CDR3 DNA reads TGTGCCAGCAGTTGGACAGATAATAATTCACCCCTCCACTTT.

The chain couples TRBV30 to TRBJ1-1, with TRBD1 matching 9 bases. The CDR3 loop spans 16 amino acids. J lost 0 bases, V lost 0 bases, and 5 bases had no gene match. Germline CDR1 is GTSNPN and CDR2 is SVGIG (reference sequence). CDR3 amino acids: CAWSVGTGRLNTEAFF. CDR3 nucleotides: TGTGCCTGGAGTGTAGGGACAGGGCGATTGAACACTGAAGCTTTCTTT.

The count of this clone is one. This chain connects TRBV27 to TRBJ2-2; D remains ambiguous. The V gene's germline CDR1 is MNHEY and CDR2 SMNVEV (reference sequence). Deletions cut 0 bases from V and 6 bases from J, with 5 bases between. This CDR3 has 13 residues. DNA of the CDR3: TGTGCCAGCAGTTTATCGTTCGCCGGGGAGCTGTTTTTT. Translated, it gives CASSLSFAGELFF.